This entry lists 30 T cell receptor beta chains sequenced from one sample in a study of CD8 T cells in Susac syndrome. Random hexamers served to reverse transcribe roughly 0.45 to 1 ug RNA. TCRdb ran MiXCR on the immunoSEQ multiplex PCR reads and lists one entry per CDR3 protein. Here the sample spans roughly 130,000 distinct CDR3 sequences, around 94% being singletons. Sequenced material: CD4+ T cells from PBMCs. Every receptor here comes from a human donor with multiple sclerosis.

The rearrangement uses TRBV29-1 and TRBJ2-3; either TRBD1 or TRBD2 may supply D (5 bases each). The V end lost 5 bases, the J end lost 0 bases, and 12 bases lay between the germline ends. Germline CDR1 and CDR2: SQVTM and ANQGSEA. The CDR3 runs to 14 residues. The CDR3 DNA sequence: TGCAGCGTTCGTTCGGGGCCTAGCACAGATACGCAGTATTTT. Encoded protein: CSVRSGPSTDTQYF.

The chain has TRBV30 and TRBJ2-3; maybe TRBD2 (6 bases). Between the trimmed V and J ends, which lost 5 bases and 4 bases, there was a span of 22 bases. The CDR3 loop spans 16 amino acids. Germline V CDR1 and CDR2: GTSNPN, SVGIG (reference sequence). The CDR3 reads CAWSASGAGPADTQYF. As DNA, the CDR3 is TGTGCCTGGTCCGCAAGTGGGGCGGGACCGGCAGATACGCAGTATTTT.

The chain employs TRBV5-4 and TRBJ2-1; D call uncertain. This CDR3 spans 15 amino acids. V lost 0 bases to trimming and J lost 9 bases, with 16 bases between them. Per germline, CDR1 SGHNT and CDR2 YYREEE (reference sequence). This CDR3 is CASSLEGGIQSEQFF. CDR3 DNA: TGTGCCAGCAGCTTGGAAGGTGGGATACAAAGTGAGCAGTTCTTC.

DNA of the CDR3: TGTGCCACGTTCAACACTGAAGCTTTCTTT. Translating it yields CATFNTEAFF. The rearrangement links TRBV6-6 to TRBJ1-1; D gene uncertain. Trimming removed 10 bases at V and 2 bases at J, with 5 bases between. Germline V gene sequence: CDR1 MNHNY, CDR2 SVGAGI (reference sequence). There are 10 residues in the CDR3.

The V gene is TRBV12-3 or TRBV12-4, the J gene TRBJ1-2; D may be TRBD1 (6 bases). With 3 bases removed from V and 3 bases from J, the gap between germline ends came to 14 bases. The CDR3 has 15 amino acids. The CDR3 sequence is CASSLGAHEDYGYTF. In DNA, the CDR3 is TGTGCCAGCAGTTTGGGGGCCCACGAAGACTATGGCTACACCTTC.

This clonotype was detected once. The chain uses TRBV5-6 and TRBJ2-1; 8 bases line up with TRBD2. The CDR3 is 14 amino acids. Germline-derived CDR1 and CDR2 are SGHDT and YYEEEE. Unmatched junction bases numbered 3, after V lost 2 bases and J lost 5 bases. CDR3 sequence: CASSLAGVNNEQFF. CDR3 nucleotides: TGTGCCAGCAGCTTAGCGGGAGTAAACAATGAGCAGTTCTTC. The complete variable domain, with remaining parts taken from reference TRBV5-6 and TRBJ2-1, reads DAGVTQSPTHLIKTRGQQVTLRCSPKSGHDTVSWYQQALGQGPQFIFQYYEEEERQRGNFPDRFSGHQFPNYSSELNVNALLLGDSALYLCASSLAGVNNEQFFGPGTRLTVL.

This clonotype has just one count. The V call is TRBV19, the J call TRBJ1-1; D is perhaps TRBD1 (6 bases). V was cut by 8 bases and J by 1 base, with 23 bases left in between. Germline V gives CDR1 LNHDA, CDR2 SQIVND (reference sequence). This CDR3 has 17 residues. The CDR3 spells CASRQPLWATGNTEAFF. The DNA of the CDR3 is TGTGCCAGTCGGCAACCGCTGTGGGCGACAGGGAACACTGAAGCTTTCTTT.

V gene TRBV30 combines with J gene TRBJ1-1; D is unclear. The CDR3 is made up of 11 amino acids. Per germline, CDR1 GTSNPN and CDR2 SVGIG (reference sequence). The V end was cut by 3 bases, the J end by 0 bases, with 2 bases between. In DNA, the CDR3 is TGTGCCTGGAGAATGAACACTGAAGCTTTCTTT. Protein: CAWRMNTEAFF.

The rearrangement uses TRBV3-1 and TRBJ1-2; no reliable D call. This CDR3 has 13 residues. Germline V lookup: CDR1 LGHDT, CDR2 YNNKEL (reference sequence). Trimming removed 0 bases from V and 8 bases from J, with 10 bases in between. The CDR3 bases are TGTGCCAGCAGCCAAGATACACCTTCGGGCTACACCTTC. Protein: CASSQDTPSGYTF.

This chain links TRBV10-3 with TRBJ2-1; 12 nucleotides match TRBD2. The CDR3 loop spans 16 amino acids. V trimming: 2 bases; J trimming: 1 base; junction bases outside the gene matches: 0. CDR1 is ENHRY, CDR2 SYGVKD, per germline. The CDR3 sequence: CAISETSGRSYNEQFF. As DNA, the CDR3 is TGTGCCATCAGTGAGACTAGCGGGAGGTCCTACAATGAGCAGTTCTTC.

This chain connects TRBV7-9 to TRBJ1-2, with TRBD1 as a possible D gene (5 bases). This CDR3 has 14 residues. Germline V lookup: CDR1 SEHNR, CDR2 FQNEAQ (reference sequence). V dropped 2 bases and J dropped 3 bases, with 10 bases sitting between them. CDR3 nucleotide sequence: TGTGCCAGCAGCTTATCCGGGGGTTACTATGGCTACACCTTC. Encoded protein: CASSLSGGYYGYTF.

This chain connects TRBV27 to TRBJ1-3; TRBD1 might be the D (6 bases). Germline CDR1 MNHEY, CDR2 SMNVEV (reference sequence). V shed 9 bases and J shed 2 bases, with 14 bases lying between them. The length of the CDR3 is 14 residues. This CDR3 reads CASSFTGTGNTIYF. CDR3 nucleotide sequence: TGTGCCAGTTCCTTCACAGGGACTGGAAACACCATATATTTT.

This sequence joins TRBV20-1 and TRBJ2-1; perhaps D is TRBD1 or TRBD2 (5 bases each). From germline, CDR1 is DFQATT and CDR2 SNEGSKA (reference sequence). V shed 1 base and J shed 5 bases, with 15 bases lying between them. This CDR3 comprises 15 residues. This chain's CDR3 is CSARAGARVDNEQFF. CDR3 bases: TGCAGTGCTAGAGCCGGGGCGAGGGTGGACAATGAGCAGTTCTTC.

The chain links TRBV7-9 to TRBJ2-1, with 7 bases matching TRBD1. The CDR3 is 14 residues long. CDR1 and CDR2 from the germline V gene are SEHNR and FQNEAQ (reference sequence). The ends lost 5 bases at V and 5 bases at J; junction bases unmatched: 6. CDR3 sequence reads: CASSPQTGNNEQFF. In DNA, the CDR3 is TGTGCCAGCAGCCCCCAGACAGGGAACAATGAGCAGTTCTTC.

This chain connects TRBV4-1 to TRBJ1-1, with D maybe TRBD1 (5 bases). CDR3 length: 16 residues. From germline, CDR1 is MGHRA and CDR2 YSYEKL. V was cut by 1 base and J by 0 bases, with 12 bases left in between. CDR3 DNA sequence: TGCGCCAGCAGCCAAGGGGGCTTGGTGGTGAACACTGAAGCTTTCTTT. It codes for CASSQGGLVVNTEAFF.

V is TRBV20-1 and J is TRBJ2-3; no clear D gene. This CDR3 is 14 amino acids long. The germline gives CDR1 DFQATT, CDR2 SNEGSKA (reference sequence). CDR3 coding DNA: TGCAGCCGCACCCAGATAACCGGCACAGATACGCAGTATTTT. Amino acid sequence: CSRTQITGTDTQYF.

This rearrangement joins TRBV20-1 to TRBJ2-2; D may be TRBD1 (6 bases). V lost 6 bases and J lost 0, with 11 bases in between. Germline V gives CDR1 DFQATT, CDR2 SNEGSKA (reference sequence). The CDR3 loop spans 14 amino acids. The CDR3 DNA follows: TGCAGTGCGGGGCAGGGGTCGAACACCGGGGAGCTGTTTTTT. This sequence encodes CSAGQGSNTGELFF.

This clonotype has a single count. The rearrangement joins TRBV6-2 or TRBV6-3 to TRBJ2-7; D tentatively fits TRBD1 or TRBD2 (5 bases each). V lost 8 bases, J lost 0 bases, and 11 bases lay in between. Germline V gives CDR1 MNHEY, CDR2 SVGEGT. The CDR3 contains 13 residues. Here the CDR3 reads CASGRDLSYEQYF. The CDR3 coding sequence is TGTGCCAGCGGTAGGGACCTCTCCTACGAGCAGTACTTC.

The chain recombines TRBV27 with TRBJ1-6; the match to TRBD1 covers 9 bases. Germline CDR1 reads MNHEY; CDR2 reads SMNVEV (reference sequence). The trim removed 2 bases at V and 4 bases at J, leaving 6 bases unmatched. The length of the CDR3 is 17 residues. CDR3 amino acids: CASSLTGTGIYNSPLHF. DNA for the CDR3: TGTGCCAGCAGTTTAACCGGGACAGGGATTTATAATTCACCCCTCCACTTT.

The J gene is TRBJ1-5, the V gene TRBV12-3 or TRBV12-4, with TRBD1 as a possible D gene (5 bases). V was pared by 5 bases and J by 2 bases, with 13 bases between. This CDR3 spans 15 amino acids. The DNA of the CDR3 is TGTGCCAGCAGTCCCAGGGTTCCCGGCAATCAGCCCCAGCATTTT. Translation: CASSPRVPGNQPQHF.

This chain's CDR3 is CASTHGTFGEAFF. CDR3 bases: TGTGCCAGCACCCACGGGACGTTCGGTGAAGCTTTCTTT. The rearrangement joins TRBV5-6 to TRBJ1-1, with a weak D call TRBD1 (5 bases). The CDR3 is 13 residues long. CDR1 and CDR2 (germline): SGHDT, YYEEEE. The germline V and J ends were trimmed by 6 bases and 7 bases, with 16 bases remaining between them.

The V call is TRBV2, the J call TRBJ2-3; 10 nucleotides agree with TRBD2. After removal of 2 bases from V and 0 bases from J, the junction contained 14 bases not matched to a gene. Germline-derived CDR1 and CDR2 are SNHLY and FYNNEI. This CDR3 contains 20 residues. CDR3 loop: CASSEIPLAGDFTSTDTQYF. The CDR3 coding sequence is TGTGCCAGCAGTGAAATTCCCCTAGCGGGGGACTTTACTAGCACAGATACGCAGTATTTT. Looking up the rest from reference TRBV2 and TRBJ2-3 gives the full variable domain: EPEVTQTPSHQVTQMGQEVILRCVPISNHLYFYWYRQILGQKVEFLVSFYNNEISEKSEIFDDQFSVERPDGSNFTLKIRSTKLEDSAMYFCASSEIPLAGDFTSTDTQYFGPGTRLTVL.

The rearrangement joins TRBV5-1 to TRBJ2-7, with 8 bases matching TRBD2. CDR3 length: 15 amino acids. Germline V gives CDR1 SGHRS, CDR2 YFSETQ. With 0 bases clipped from V and 2 bases from J, the junction kept 4 bases outside the gene matches. CDR3 sequence reads: CASSLVLAGPYEQYF. DNA of the CDR3: TGCGCCAGCAGCTTGGTTTTAGCGGGACCCTACGAGCAGTACTTC.

The chain combines TRBV29-1 with TRBJ1-1; D is ambiguous. V was cut by 8 bases and J by 6 bases, with 13 bases left in between. The CDR3 consists of 11 residues. Per the germline V gene, CDR1 is SQVTM and CDR2 is ANQGSEA. The CDR3 loop reads CSFLTAAEAFF. The CDR3 coding sequence is TGCAGCTTCCTGACGGCCGCTGAAGCTTTCTTT.

The V gene is TRBV29-1, the J gene TRBJ2-7, with D perhaps assigned TRBD1 or TRBD2 (5 bases each). Germline V gives CDR1 SQVTM, CDR2 ANQGSEA. The CDR3 loop spans 12 amino acids. Trimming left V 4 bases short and J 4 bases short, with 11 bases between. CDR3 region: CSVAPGPYEQYF. In nucleotides, the CDR3 is TGCAGCGTTGCGCCGGGGCCATACGAGCAGTACTTC.

The chain couples TRBV20-1 to TRBJ2-2, with 12 positions matching TRBD2. J lost 4 bases, V lost 6 bases, and 6 bases had no gene match. The CDR3 consists of 15 residues. Per germline, CDR1 DFQATT and CDR2 SNEGSKA (reference sequence). The CDR3 coding sequence is TGCAGTGCCCGGACTAGCGGGACAGTCACCGGGGAGCTGTTTTTT. It encodes CSARTSGTVTGELFF.

The V gene is TRBV13, the J gene TRBJ2-7, with no clear D. V was pared by 2 bases and J by 0 bases, with 17 bases between. This CDR3 contains 17 residues. In germline, CDR1 is PRHDT, CDR2 FYEKMQ (reference sequence). This CDR3 reads CASSLTLGNGNSYEQYF. The CDR3 DNA sequence: TGTGCCAGCAGCTTAACCCTAGGGAACGGCAACTCCTACGAGCAGTACTTC. The whole variable domain, remainder taken from reference TRBV13 and TRBJ2-7, is AAGVIQSPRHLIKEKRETATLKCYPIPRHDTVYWYQQGPGQDPQFLISFYEKMQSDKGSIPDRFSAQQFSDYHSELNMSSLELGDSALYFCASSLTLGNGNSYEQYFGPGTRLTVT.

The chain joins TRBV12-3 or TRBV12-4 to TRBJ1-1, with TRBD1 matching 7 bases. The V and J ends lost 6 bases and 6 bases, in that order; junction bases with no gene match: 7. This CDR3 comprises 13 residues. CDR3 nucleotides: TGTGCCAGCAGAAACAGGGGAGTGCCTGAAGCTTTCTTT. Its protein product is CASRNRGVPEAFF.

V gene TRBV6-2 or TRBV6-3 combines with J gene TRBJ2-1; 12 positions match TRBD2. The length of the CDR3 is 17 residues. Per the germline V gene, CDR1 is MNHEY and CDR2 is SVGEGT. J was trimmed by 8 bases and V by 6 bases; bases with no gene match: 14. Here the CDR3 reads CASSLLLAGGVRYEQFF. Here the CDR3 DNA reads TGTGCCAGCAGCCTCCTACTAGCGGGGGGCGTACGGTATGAGCAGTTCTTC.

The sample holds a few counts of this clonotype. This chain uses TRBV6-1 with TRBJ2-7; 10 bases map to TRBD2. The CDR3 contains 15 residues. With 6 bases clipped from V and 5 bases from J, the junction kept 10 bases outside the gene matches. Germline assignment: CDR1 MNHNS and CDR2 SASEGT. The CDR3 spells CASRPLAGASHEQYF. The CDR3 coding sequence is TGTGCCAGCAGACCTCTAGCGGGAGCTTCCCACGAGCAGTACTTC.